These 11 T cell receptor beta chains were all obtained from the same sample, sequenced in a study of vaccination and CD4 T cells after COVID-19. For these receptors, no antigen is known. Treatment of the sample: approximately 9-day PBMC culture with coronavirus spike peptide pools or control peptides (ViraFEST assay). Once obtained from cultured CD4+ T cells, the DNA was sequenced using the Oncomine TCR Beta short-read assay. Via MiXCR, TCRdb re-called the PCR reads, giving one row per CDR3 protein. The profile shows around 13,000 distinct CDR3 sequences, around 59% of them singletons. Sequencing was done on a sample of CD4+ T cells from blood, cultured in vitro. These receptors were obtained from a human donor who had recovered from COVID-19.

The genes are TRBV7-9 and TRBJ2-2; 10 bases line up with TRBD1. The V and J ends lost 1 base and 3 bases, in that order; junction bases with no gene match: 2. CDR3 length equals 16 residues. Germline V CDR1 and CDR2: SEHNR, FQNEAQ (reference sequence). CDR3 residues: CASSLGGTGDTGELFF. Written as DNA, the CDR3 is TGTGCCAGCAGCTTAGGGGGGACAGGGGACACCGGGGAGCTGTTTTTT.

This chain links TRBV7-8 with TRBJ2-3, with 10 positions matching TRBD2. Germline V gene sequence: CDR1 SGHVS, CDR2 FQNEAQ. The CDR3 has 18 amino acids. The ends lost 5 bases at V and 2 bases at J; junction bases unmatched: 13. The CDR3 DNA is TGTGCCAGCAGCCAAGGACTAGCGGAGAAGAGACACACAGATACGCAGTATTTT. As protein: CASSQGLAEKRHTDTQYF.

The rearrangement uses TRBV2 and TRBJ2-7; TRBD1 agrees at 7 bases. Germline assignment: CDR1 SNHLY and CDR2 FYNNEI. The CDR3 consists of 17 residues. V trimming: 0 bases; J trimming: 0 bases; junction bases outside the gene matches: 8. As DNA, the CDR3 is TGTGCCAGCAGTGAAGCGCCCAGACAGGGAAGCTCCTACGAGCAGTACTTC. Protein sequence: CASSEAPRQGSSYEQYF.

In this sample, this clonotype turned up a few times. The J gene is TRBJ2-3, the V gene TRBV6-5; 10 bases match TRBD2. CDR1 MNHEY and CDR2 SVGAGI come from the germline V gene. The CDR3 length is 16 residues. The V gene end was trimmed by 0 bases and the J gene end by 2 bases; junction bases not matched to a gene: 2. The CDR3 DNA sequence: TGTGCCAGCAGTTACTCAGCGGGAGGGTACACAGATACGCAGTATTTT. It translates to CASSYSAGGYTDTQYF.

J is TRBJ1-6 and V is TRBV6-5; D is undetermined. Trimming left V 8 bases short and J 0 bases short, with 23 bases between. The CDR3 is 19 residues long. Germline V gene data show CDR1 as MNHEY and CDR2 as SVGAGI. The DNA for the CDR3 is TGTGCCAGCGGTTGGAGGGCTTCGTTGGGGAGCTCCTATAATTCACCCCTCCACTTT. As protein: CASGWRASLGSSYNSPLHF.

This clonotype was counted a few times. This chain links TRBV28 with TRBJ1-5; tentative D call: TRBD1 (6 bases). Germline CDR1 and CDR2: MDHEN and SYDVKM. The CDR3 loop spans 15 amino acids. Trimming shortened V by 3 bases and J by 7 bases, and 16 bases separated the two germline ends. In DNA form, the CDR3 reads TGTGCCAGCAGTTTTTCCAGGGGCGGCGGCCAGCCCCAGCATTTT. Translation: CASSFSRGGGQPQHF.

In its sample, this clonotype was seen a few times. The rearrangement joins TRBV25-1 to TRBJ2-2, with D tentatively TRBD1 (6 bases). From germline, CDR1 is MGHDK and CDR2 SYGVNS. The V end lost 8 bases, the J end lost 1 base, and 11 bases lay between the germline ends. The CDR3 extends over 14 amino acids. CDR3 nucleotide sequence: TGTGCCAGCGTCGACAGGAGGAACACCGGGGAGCTGTTTTTT. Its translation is CASVDRRNTGELFF.

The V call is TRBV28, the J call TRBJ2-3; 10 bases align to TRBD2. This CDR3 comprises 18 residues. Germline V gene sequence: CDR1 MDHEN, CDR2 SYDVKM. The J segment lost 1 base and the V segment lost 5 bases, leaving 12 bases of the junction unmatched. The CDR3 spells CASSLAGELSGGTDTQYF. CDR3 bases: TGTGCCAGCAGTCTAGCGGGAGAACTAAGTGGCGGCACAGATACGCAGTATTTT.

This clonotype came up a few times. CDR3 bases: TGCGCCAGCAGCCAAGTTGACATGGGTTTCACCTACAATGAGCAGTTCTTC. Translating it yields CASSQVDMGFTYNEQFF. The rearrangement joins TRBV4-1 to TRBJ2-1; D unclear. V was cut by 1 base and J by 2 bases, with 15 bases left in between. The germline CDR1 and CDR2 sequences are MGHRA and YSYEKL. The CDR3 length is 17 residues.

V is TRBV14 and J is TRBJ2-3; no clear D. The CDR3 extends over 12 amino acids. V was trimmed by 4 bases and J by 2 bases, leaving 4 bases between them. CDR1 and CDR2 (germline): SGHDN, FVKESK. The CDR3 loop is CASSLYTDTQYF. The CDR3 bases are TGTGCCAGCAGCCTCTACACAGATACGCAGTATTTT.

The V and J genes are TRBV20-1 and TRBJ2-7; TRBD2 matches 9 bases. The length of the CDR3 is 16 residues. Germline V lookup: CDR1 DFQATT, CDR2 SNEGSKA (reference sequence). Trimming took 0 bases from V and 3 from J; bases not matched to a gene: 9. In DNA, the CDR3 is TGCAGTGCTAGAGATCCTTCTCCTAGCGGGATCTACGAGCAGTACTTC. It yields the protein CSARDPSPSGIYEQYF.